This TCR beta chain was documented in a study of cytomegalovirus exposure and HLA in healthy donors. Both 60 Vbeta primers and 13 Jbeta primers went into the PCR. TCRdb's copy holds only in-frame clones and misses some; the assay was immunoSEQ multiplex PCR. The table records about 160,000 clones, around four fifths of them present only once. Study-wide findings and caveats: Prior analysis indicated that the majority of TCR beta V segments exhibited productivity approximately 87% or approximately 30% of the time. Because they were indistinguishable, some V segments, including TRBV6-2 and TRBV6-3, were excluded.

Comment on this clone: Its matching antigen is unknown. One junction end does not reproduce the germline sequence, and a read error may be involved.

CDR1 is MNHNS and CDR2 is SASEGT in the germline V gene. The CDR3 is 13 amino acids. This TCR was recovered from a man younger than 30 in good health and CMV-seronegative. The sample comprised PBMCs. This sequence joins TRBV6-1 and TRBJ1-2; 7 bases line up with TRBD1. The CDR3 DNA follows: TGTGCCAGCAGTACCCAGGGACAGTCGATTAGAATCTTC. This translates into CASSTQGQSIRIF.